In this sample, the clone carrying this T cell receptor (beta chain) turned up a few times. Libraries for naive CD8 T cells, which were made from about 19,000 to 1,100,000 sorted cells, drew on 10%, 30% or 50% of the RNA. For naive CD8 T cells, sorting used the CD8+CD4-CCR7+CD45RA+ phenotype. MiXCR, run by TCRdb on the PCR reads, gives a single entry per CDR3 protein. The repertoire consists of about 510,000 distinct CDR3 sequences, with roughly 24% occurring once and the leading ten covering 0.7% to 0.9%. The source of the sample is a study of molecular identifiers for immune sequencing clone quantification. This TCR was sampled from a human donor in good health. Some libraries in this study had Jurkat cell RNA spiked in. Sequenced material: naive CD8+ T cells from blood, with Jurkat cell RNA spiked in. This sample's subset: FACS-sorted CD8+CD4-CCR7+CD45RA+ naive T cells.

The CDR3 bases are TGTGCCAGCAGCTCCCCCCAAGAGAGCCAAGAGACCCAGTACTTC. Translation: CASSSPQESQETQYF. This rearrangement joins TRBV5-5 to TRBJ2-5; no definite D call. V lost 3 bases to trimming and J lost 1 base, with 13 bases between them. Looked up from germline, CDR1 is SGHKS and CDR2 is YYEKEE (reference sequence). The CDR3 loop spans 15 amino acids.